The rows below give T cell receptor beta chains drawn from one sample of a study of T cells after somatic rescue of genetic block. Profiled with immunoSEQ multiplex PCR; TCRdb holds only in-frame clones, not every one. The table includes roughly 51,000 clones, approximately 96% detected once. The sequenced material came from peripheral blood mononuclear cells (PBMCs). Every receptor here comes from a child younger than two. CDR3s include the opening cysteine and the closing phenylalanine or tryptophan. A D gene is named only where the DNA matches it firmly. A row's size may be missing; if present it is once, few, many or a size class.

clone_size,j_call,d_call,v_call,cdr3_aa,cdr3_nt
.,TRBJ2-7,.,TRBV28,CASSLFSYEQYF,TGTGCCAGCAGTTTATTTTCCTACGAGCAGTACTTC
.,TRBJ2-1,.,TRBV2,CATDGLFSYNEQFF,TGTGCCACCGACGGACTTTTCTCCTACAATGAGCAGTTCTTC
.,TRBJ1-4,.,TRBV11-2,CASSLLNGKLFF,TGTGCCAGCAGCTTACTGAATGGAAAACTGTTTTTT
.,TRBJ1-4,TRBD1,TRBV29-1,CSAREGANEKLFF,TGCAGCGCCCGAGAGGGGGCCAATGAAAAACTGTTTTTT
once,TRBJ2-3,.,TRBV9,CASSPRPTDTQYF,TGTGCCAGCAGCCCTAGACCCACAGATACGCAGTATTTT
.,TRBJ1-1,.,TRBV30,CAQQGPYTEAFF,TGTGCCCAACAGGGTCCCTACACTGAAGCTTTCTTT
.,TRBJ2-2,.,TRBV7-2,CASSPWTGNTGELFF,TGTGCCAGCAGCCCTTGGACTGGTAACACCGGGGAGCTGTTTTTT
.,TRBJ2-1,TRBD2,TRBV2,CASRREGHFF,TGTGCCAGCAGGCGGGAGGGCCACTTCTTC
.,TRBJ2-7,TRBD2,TRBV11-2,CASSRGTSGRSYEQYF,TGTGCCAGCAGCCGGGGGACTAGCGGGAGAAGCTACGAGCAGTACTTC
.,TRBJ1-5,TRBD1,TRBV28,CASTNRDRDNQPQHF,TGTGCCAGCACAAACCGGGACAGGGACAATCAGCCCCAGCATTTT
.,TRBJ2-2,.,TRBV4-2,CASSQAGRTAGELFF,TGTGCCAGCAGCCAAGCGGGACGAACGGCCGGGGAGCTGTTTTTT
.,TRBJ2-2,TRBD2,TRBV7-3,CASSSTGTTNTGELFF,TGTGCCAGCAGCTCTACCGGGACTACGAACACCGGGGAGCTGTTTTTT
.,TRBJ1-6,.,TRBV5-5,CASSLDNSPLHF,TGTGCCAGCAGCTTGGACAATTCACCCCTCCACTTT
.,TRBJ1-1,.,TRBV29-1,CSVEYDRMNTEAFF,TGCAGCGTTGAATACGACCGGATGAACACTGAAGCTTTCTTT
.,TRBJ2-7,.,TRBV5-4,CASSQIGGYFYEQYF,TGCGCCAGCAGCCAGATAGGCGGTTACTTCTACGAGCAGTACTTC
once,TRBJ1-3,.,TRBV10-3,CAISGTTGNTIYF,TGTGCCATCAGTGGGACAACTGGAAACACCATATATTTT
.,TRBJ2-5,TRBD1,TRBV7-2,CASSYPRLTGGETQYF,TGTGCCAGCAGCTACCCCCGTTTGACAGGGGGGGAGACCCAGTACTTC
.,TRBJ2-2,.,TRBV28,CASSLRRTGTGELFF,TGTGCCAGCAGTTTAAGGCGCACCGGCACCGGGGAGCTGTTTTTT
.,TRBJ1-2,TRBD1,TRBV4-3,CASSQDFRTGVGYTF,TGCGCCAGCAGCCAAGATTTTAGGACAGGGGTAGGCTACACCTTC
.,TRBJ2-7,.,TRBV19,CASRPGQSSYEQYF,TGTGCCAGTAGGCCGGGCCAGAGCTCCTACGAGCAGTACTTC
.,TRBJ2-2,TRBD2,TRBV10-3,CAIRGTSGNTGELFF,TGTGCCATCAGGGGGACTAGCGGGAACACCGGGGAGCTGTTTTTT
.,TRBJ2-3,TRBD2,TRBV11-3,CASSKREGSDTQYF,TGTGCCAGCAGTAAGCGGGAGGGTTCAGATACGCAGTATTTT
.,TRBJ2-3,.,TRBV5-8,CASSLAGSTDTQYF,TGTGCCAGCAGCTTGGCGGGTTCCACAGATACGCAGTATTTT
.,TRBJ1-1,.,TRBV11-2,CASSFGGYGEAFF,TGTGCCAGCAGCTTTGGGGGGTACGGTGAAGCTTTCTTT
.,TRBJ2-7,.,TRBV12-1,CASSWTSGRAEQYF,TGTGCCAGCAGCTGGACTAGCGGGAGGGCCGAGCAGTACTTC
.,TRBJ1-4,.,TRBV4-3,CASSHFDGINEKLFF,TGCGCCAGCAGCCACTTTGACGGAATTAATGAAAAACTGTTTTTT
.,TRBJ2-7,.,TRBV5-1,CASSSRAYEQYF,TGCGCCAGCAGCTCGAGGGCCTACGAGCAGTACTTC
.,TRBJ2-3,TRBD2,TRBV7-9,CASSLVGGTITFTDTQYF,TGTGCCAGCAGCTTAGTGGGGGGGACGATTACCTTCACAGATACGCAGTATTTT
.,TRBJ2-3,.,TRBV5-6,CASSFGDTDTQYF,TGTGCCAGCAGCTTTGGCGACACAGATACGCAGTATTTT
.,TRBJ1-3,.,TRBV2,CASSEFRSGNTIYF,TGTGCCAGCAGTGAATTTCGCTCTGGAAACACCATATATTTT
.,TRBJ1-4,TRBD1,TRBV6-4,CASSRQGATNEKLFF,TGTGCCAGCAGCCGACAGGGGGCAACTAATGAAAAACTGTTTTTT
once,TRBJ2-1,TRBD2,TRBV11-3,CASSLSGSYNEQFF,TGTGCCAGCAGCTTAAGCGGGAGCTACAATGAGCAGTTCTTC
once,TRBJ1-4,.,TRBV10-3,CAISESNSNEKLFF,TGTGCCATCAGTGAGTCGAACAGTAATGAAAAACTGTTTTTT
.,TRBJ2-1,.,TRBV21-1,CASSKERVNEQFF,TGTGCCAGCAGCAAAGAACGAGTCAATGAGCAGTTCTTC
.,TRBJ1-6,TRBD1,TRBV30,CAWRIQGGHSPLHF,TGTGCCTGGAGAATTCAGGGGGGGCATTCACCCCTCCACTTT
.,TRBJ1-2,.,TRBV6-5,CASSSGTDYGYTF,TGTGCCAGCAGTTCCGGGACGGACTATGGCTACACCTTC
.,TRBJ2-3,TRBD1,TRBV19,CASSMGTGTTDTQYF,TGTGCCAGTAGTATGGGGACAGGGACAACAGATACGCAGTATTTT
.,TRBJ2-5,.,TRBV21-1,CASSPGTASSGSAKTQYF,TGTGCCAGCAGCCCCGGGACAGCATCTAGCGGGAGCGCGAAGACCCAGTACTTC
once,TRBJ2-2,TRBD2,TRBV4-1,CASSQVGQISGRANTGELFF,TGCGCCAGCAGCCAGGTCGGACAGATCAGCGGGAGGGCGAACACCGGGGAGCTGTTTTTT
.,TRBJ2-7,.,TRBV11-1,CASRPSGGSYEQYF,TGTGCCAGCAGACCGTCTGGGGGCTCCTACGAGCAGTACTTC
.,TRBJ2-7,.,TRBV6-1,CASSEGRTYEQYF,TGTGCCAGCAGTGAAGGGAGGACCTACGAGCAGTACTTC
once,TRBJ2-7,.,TRBV28,CASSLGASYEQYF,TGTGCCAGCAGTTTGGGGGCCTCCTACGAGCAGTACTTC
.,TRBJ2-5,.,TRBV5-1,CASSLGSGGETQYF,TGCGCCAGCAGCTTGGGTAGCGGAGGAGAGACCCAGTACTTC
.,TRBJ2-3,TRBD2,TRBV6-6,CATSTSGLTDTQYF,TGTGCCACCTCGACTAGCGGGCTCACAGATACGCAGTATTTT
.,TRBJ1-1,.,TRBV10-3,CAISESLPNTEAFF,TGTGCCATCAGTGAGTCCCTGCCGAACACTGAAGCTTTCTTT
.,TRBJ1-3,.,TRBV7-9,CASSDNSGNTIYF,TGTGCCAGCAGCGACAACTCTGGAAACACCATATATTTT
.,TRBJ2-1,.,TRBV10-3,CAISDRSNEQFF,TGTGCCATCAGTGACAGGTCAAATGAGCAGTTCTTC
.,TRBJ2-5,.,TRBV6-5,CASSYEQGETQYF,TGTGCCAGCAGTTACGAACAGGGAGAGACCCAGTACTTC
.,TRBJ1-5,TRBD1,TRBV19,CASSGTGEGQPQHF,TGTGCCAGTAGCGGGACAGGGGAGGGTCAGCCCCAGCATTTT
.,TRBJ2-7,.,TRBV12-5,CASGFTGVSYEQYF,TGTGCTAGTGGTTTTACAGGCGTCTCCTACGAGCAGTACTTC
.,TRBJ2-7,.,TRBV5-1,CASSHEGRSFYF,TGCGCCAGCAGCCATGAGGGACGGTCTTTTTACTTC
.,TRBJ1-5,.,TRBV10-1,CASQTGGRSNQPQHF,TGCGCCAGCCAAACCGGGGGGCGGTCCAATCAGCCCCAGCATTTT